This is a list of T cell receptor beta chains from one sample in a study of blood T cell repertoires in COVID-19. The protocol was immunoSEQ multiplex PCR, while the TCRdb copy is restricted to in-frame clones and leaves out a portion. The sample includes some 200,000 clones, roughly 90% of them seen just once. Specimen: PBMCs or T cells enriched from blood (not recorded which). The origin of the receptors is a middle-aged woman with acute COVID-19. Each CDR3 is given with its conserved first and last residue. The order of the fields is clone size, D gene, J gene, V gene, CDR3 protein, CDR3 DNA. D genes are given only for firm matches. Part of the rows lack a size; the others show once, few, many or a class for expanded clones.

>.|.|TRBJ1-2|TRBV18
CASSPQAGDYGYTF
TGTGCCAGCTCACCACAAGCAGGGGACTATGGCTACACCTTC
>.|.|TRBJ1-1|TRBV24-1
CATSGPGGAAAFF
TGTGCCACCAGTGGACCGGGTGGGGCTGCGGCTTTCTTT
>.|.|TRBJ2-2|TRBV18
CASSPRSGGELFF
TGTGCCAGCTCACCAAGGTCGGGCGGGGAGCTGTTTTTT
>once|TRBD2|TRBJ2-1|TRBV4-2
CASSQVQRLAGERNEQFF
TGTGCCAGCAGCCAAGTTCAACGCCTAGCGGGGGAGCGCAATGAGCAGTTCTTC
>.|.|TRBJ1-2|TRBV6-5
CASSYSGDGYTF
TGTGCCAGCAGTTATTCAGGGGATGGCTACACCTTC
>.|.|TRBJ1-1|TRBV3-1/TRBV3-2
CASSQAPGVAEAFF
TGTGCCAGCAGCCAAGCCCCGGGGGTGGCTGAAGCTTTCTTT
>.|TRBD1|TRBJ1-2|TRBV30
CAWRAGTGGGEGYTF
TGTGCCTGGAGGGCCGGGACAGGGGGCGGGGAAGGCTACACCTTC
>once|.|TRBJ1-2|TRBV19
CASTDRGNGYTF
TGTGCCAGTACTGACCGGGGAAATGGCTACACCTTC
>.|.|TRBJ1-1|TRBV30
CAWVVGRAMNTEAFF
TGTGCCTGGGTCGTCGGCAGGGCTATGAACACTGAAGCTTTCTTT
>few|.|TRBJ1-1|TRBV6-5
CASRSALEGNTEAFF
TGTGCCAGCAGGTCCGCGTTGGAGGGGAACACTGAAGCTTTCTTT
>.|.|TRBJ2-3|TRBV2
CASRAGGTDTQYF
TGTGCCAGCAGGGCAGGGGGCACAGATACGCAGTATTTT
>.|.|TRBJ1-1|TRBV7-3
CASSLTENTEAFF
TGTGCCAGCAGCTTGACAGAGAACACTGAAGCTTTCTTT
>few|TRBD1|TRBJ1-5|TRBV19
CASSPPGQRNQPQHF
TGTGCCAGTAGTCCCCCGGGACAGCGCAATCAGCCCCAGCATTTT
>.|TRBD1|TRBJ1-1|TRBV19
CASSKPQGAVTEAFF
TGTGCCAGTAGTAAGCCCCAGGGGGCTGTCACTGAAGCTTTCTTT
>.|.|TRBJ2-2|TRBV5-4
CASSYSATGELFF
TGTGCCAGCAGCTATTCAGCGACGGGGGAGCTGTTTTTT
>few|.|TRBJ2-5|TRBV3-1/TRBV3-2
CASSPRAGQGQETQYF
TGTGCCAGCAGCCCCCGGGCGGGGCAAGGCCAAGAGACCCAGTACTTC
>many|.|TRBJ1-1|TRBV29-1
CSVKTGPFEAFF
TGCAGCGTTAAGACAGGACCTTTTGAAGCTTTCTTT
>.|.|TRBJ2-1|TRBV7-2
CASSLDGRTGPDEQFF
TGTGCCAGCAGCTTAGATGGGAGGACAGGCCCGGATGAGCAGTTCTTC
>.|TRBD1|TRBJ1-5|TRBV7-2
CASSTGTAYSNQPQHF
TGTGCCAGCAGCACCGGGACAGCGTATAGCAATCAGCCCCAGCATTTT
>.|.|TRBJ1-5|TRBV27
CASSPGLGPQHF
TGTGCCAGCAGTCCAGGATTGGGGCCCCAGCATTTT
>.|.|TRBJ1-3|TRBV9
CASSVASGGLENTIYF
TGTGCCAGCAGCGTCGCTTCCGGGGGGTTGGAAAACACCATATATTTT
>.|.|TRBJ2-7|TRBV6-2/TRBV6-3
CASSQLASYEQYF
TGTGCCAGCAGTCAGCTAGCGTCTTACGAGCAGTACTTC
>.|TRBD2|TRBJ2-1|TRBV10-3
CAISSGEAGVFHNEQFF
TGTGCCATCAGTTCTGGAGAAGCGGGGGTTTTCCACAATGAGCAGTTCTTC
>.|.|TRBJ2-5|TRBV2
CASSEGYRQETQYF
TGTGCCAGCAGTGAAGGGTACAGGCAAGAGACCCAGTACTTC
>.|TRBD1|TRBJ1-3|TRBV6-4
CANPSTGHLSGNTIYF
TGTGCCAACCCCTCGACAGGGCACCTCTCTGGAAACACCATATATTTT
>once|.|TRBJ1-1|TRBV12-3/TRBV12-4
CATATRGEAFF
TGTGCCACCGCAACCCGAGGCGAAGCTTTCTTT
>.|TRBD1|TRBJ1-2|TRBV7-2
CASSRQGTNYGYTF
TGTGCCAGCAGTAGACAGGGAACCAACTATGGCTACACCTTC
>.|.|TRBJ1-1|TRBV30
CAWSVWAGATEAFF
TGTGCCTGGAGTGTTTGGGCAGGGGCCACTGAAGCTTTCTTT
>.|TRBD2|TRBJ2-1|TRBV18
CASSPLAGLNEQFF
TGTGCCAGCTCACCGCTAGCGGGGCTTAATGAGCAGTTCTTC
>.|TRBD2|TRBJ2-2|TRBV10-3
CAIMTSGGPNTGELFF
TGTGCCATCATGACTAGCGGGGGACCTAACACCGGGGAGCTGTTTTTT
>.|.|TRBJ1-1|TRBV18
CASFSENTEAFF
TGTGCCAGTTTTTCAGAGAACACTGAAGCTTTCTTT
>.|.|TRBJ1-6|TRBV4-1
CASSQGGSPLHF
TGCGCCAGCAGCCAAGGGGGCTCACCCCTCCACTTT
>.|TRBD1|TRBJ1-2|TRBV6-5
CASTRDSLYGYTF
TGTGCCAGCACTCGGGACAGCCTCTATGGCTACACCTTC
>few|.|TRBJ2-7|TRBV7-8
CASSLRWAYEQYF
TGTGCCAGCAGCTTGCGGTGGGCCTACGAGCAGTACTTC
>.|.|TRBJ2-5|TRBV19
CASSMSPSLETQYF
TGTGCCAGTAGTATGTCGCCTAGCCTGGAGACCCAGTACTTC
>.|TRBD1|TRBJ1-6|TRBV2
CASSETGQGLKPLHF
TGTGCCAGCAGTGAAACTGGACAGGGCCTCAAACCCCTCCACTTT
>.|.|TRBJ1-3|TRBV5-1
CASSLEFSGNTIYF
TGCGCCAGCAGCTTAGAGTTCTCTGGAAACACCATATATTTT
>.|TRBD1|TRBJ1-6|TRBV30
CAWRFRDRGNSPLHF
TGTGCCTGGAGATTCCGGGACAGGGGAAATTCACCCCTCCACTTT
>.|.|TRBJ1-3|TRBV19
CASSIRGSGNTIYF
TGTGCCAGTAGTATTAGGGGCTCTGGAAACACCATATATTTT
>.|.|TRBJ2-7|TRBV6-1
CASSDVGALYEQYF
TGTGCCAGCAGTGACGTAGGGGCCCTCTACGAGCAGTACTTC
>.|.|TRBJ1-5|TRBV18
CASSNGQLRNQPQHF
TGTGCCAGCTCAAACGGACAGTTGCGCAATCAGCCCCAGCATTTT
>once|.|TRBJ1-2|TRBV7-8
CASSPAGGLNYGYTF
TGTGCCAGCAGCCCCGCGGGGGGCCTCAACTATGGCTACACCTTC
>.|TRBD1|TRBJ1-3|TRBV18
CASSLTGSGNTIYF
TGTGCCAGCTCACTGACAGGGTCTGGAAACACCATATATTTT
>.|TRBD2|TRBJ2-3|TRBV3-1/TRBV3-2
CASSRTLAGATDTQYF
TGTGCCAGCAGCCGAACGCTAGCGGGGGCCACAGATACGCAGTATTTT
>.|TRBD1|TRBJ1-1|TRBV7-2
CASSFWGRGSAEAFF
TGTGCCAGCAGCTTCTGGGGCAGGGGGTCAGCTGAAGCTTTCTTT
>.|TRBD1|TRBJ1-1|TRBV13
CASSLGTDSRGDTEAFF
TGTGCCAGCAGCTTAGGGACGGACAGCAGGGGGGACACTGAAGCTTTCTTT
>.|TRBD2|TRBJ2-5|TRBV27
CASSFPYSGVGKETQYF
TGTGCCAGCAGTTTCCCATATAGCGGGGTTGGGAAAGAGACCCAGTACTTC
>.|TRBD1|TRBJ1-2|TRBV3-1/TRBV3-2
CASSQGQVAPVGGYTF
TGTGCCAGCAGCCAGGGACAGGTCGCGCCGGTCGGAGGCTACACCTTC
>once|TRBD1|TRBJ2-2|TRBV2
CASRIDRVSSNTGELFF
TGTGCCAGCAGGATAGACAGGGTATCATCGAACACCGGGGAGCTGTTTTTT
>.|TRBD1|TRBJ2-7|TRBV19
CASSRDSPYEQYF
TGTGCCAGTAGCCGGGACAGTCCCTACGAGCAGTACTTC
>.|.|TRBJ1-2|TRBV9
CASSVLARGAGDYGYTF
TGTGCCAGCAGCGTATTGGCGCGGGGGGCAGGGGACTATGGCTACACCTTC
>once|.|TRBJ1-3|TRBV2
CASSEAFRGGSGNTIYF
TGTGCCAGCAGTGAAGCGTTTAGAGGGGGCTCTGGAAACACCATATATTTT
>.|.|TRBJ1-6|TRBV3-1/TRBV3-2
CASSQGAGGSPLHF
TGTGCCAGCAGCCAGGGCGCGGGGGGTTCACCCCTCCACTTT